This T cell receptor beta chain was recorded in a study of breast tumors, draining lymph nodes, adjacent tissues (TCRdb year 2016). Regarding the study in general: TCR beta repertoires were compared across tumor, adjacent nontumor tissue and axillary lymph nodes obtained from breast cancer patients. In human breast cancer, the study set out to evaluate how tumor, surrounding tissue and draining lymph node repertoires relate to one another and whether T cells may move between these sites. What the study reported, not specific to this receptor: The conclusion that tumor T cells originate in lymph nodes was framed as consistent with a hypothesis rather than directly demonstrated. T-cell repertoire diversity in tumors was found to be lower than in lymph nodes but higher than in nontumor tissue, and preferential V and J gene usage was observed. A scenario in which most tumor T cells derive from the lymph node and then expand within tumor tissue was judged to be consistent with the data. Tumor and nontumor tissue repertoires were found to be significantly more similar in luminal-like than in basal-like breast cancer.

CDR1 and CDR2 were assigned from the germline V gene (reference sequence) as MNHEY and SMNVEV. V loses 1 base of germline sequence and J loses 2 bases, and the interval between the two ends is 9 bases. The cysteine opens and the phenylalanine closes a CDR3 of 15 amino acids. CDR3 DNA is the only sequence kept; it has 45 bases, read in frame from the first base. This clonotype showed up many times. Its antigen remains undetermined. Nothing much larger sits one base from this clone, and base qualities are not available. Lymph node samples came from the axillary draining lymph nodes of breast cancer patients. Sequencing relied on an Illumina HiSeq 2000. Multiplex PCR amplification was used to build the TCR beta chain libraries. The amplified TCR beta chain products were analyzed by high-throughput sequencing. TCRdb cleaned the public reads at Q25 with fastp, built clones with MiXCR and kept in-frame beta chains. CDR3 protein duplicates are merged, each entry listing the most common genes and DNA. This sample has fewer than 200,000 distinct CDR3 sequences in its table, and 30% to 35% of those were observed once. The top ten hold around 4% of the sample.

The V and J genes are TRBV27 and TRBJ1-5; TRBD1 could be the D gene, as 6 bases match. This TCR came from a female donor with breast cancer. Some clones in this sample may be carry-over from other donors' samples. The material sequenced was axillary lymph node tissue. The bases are TGTGCCAGCAGTTTATTTGGACAGCGCAATCAGCCCCAGCATTTT. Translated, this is CASSLFGQRNQPQHF.